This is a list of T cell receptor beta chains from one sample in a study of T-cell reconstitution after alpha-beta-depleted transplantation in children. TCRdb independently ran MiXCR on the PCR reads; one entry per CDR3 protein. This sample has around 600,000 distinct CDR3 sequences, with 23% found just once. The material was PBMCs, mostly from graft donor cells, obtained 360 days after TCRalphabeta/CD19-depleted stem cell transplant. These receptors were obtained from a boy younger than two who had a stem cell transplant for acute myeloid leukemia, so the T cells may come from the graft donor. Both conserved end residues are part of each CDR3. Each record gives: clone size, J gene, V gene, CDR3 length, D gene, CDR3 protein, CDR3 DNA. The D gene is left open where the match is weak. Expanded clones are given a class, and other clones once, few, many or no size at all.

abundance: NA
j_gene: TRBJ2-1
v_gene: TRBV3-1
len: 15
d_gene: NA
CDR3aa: CASSTDRTPYNEQFF
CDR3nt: TGTGCCAGCAGCACCGACAGGACGCCATACAATGAGCAGTTCTTC

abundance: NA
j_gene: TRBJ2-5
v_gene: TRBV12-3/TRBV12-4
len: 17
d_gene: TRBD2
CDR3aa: CASSPGWEGKLSETQYF
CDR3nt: TGTGCCAGCAGTCCGGGCTGGGAGGGAAAGCTCTCGGAGACCCAGTACTTC

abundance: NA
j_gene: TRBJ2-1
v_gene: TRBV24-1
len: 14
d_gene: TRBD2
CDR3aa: CATSESGGGDEQFF
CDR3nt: TGTGCCACCAGTGAATCGGGAGGAGGGGATGAGCAGTTCTTC

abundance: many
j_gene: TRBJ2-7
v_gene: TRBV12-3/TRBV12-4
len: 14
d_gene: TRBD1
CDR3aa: CASSRRDRGYEQYF
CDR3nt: TGTGCCAGCAGTCGCCGGGACAGGGGATACGAGCAGTACTTC

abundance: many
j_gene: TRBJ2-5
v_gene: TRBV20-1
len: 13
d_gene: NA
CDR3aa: CSASRGTSETQYF
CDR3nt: TGCAGTGCTAGTCGGGGGACCTCCGAGACCCAGTACTTC

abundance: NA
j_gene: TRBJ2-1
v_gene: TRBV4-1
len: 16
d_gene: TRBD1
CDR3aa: CASSQPGQALRNEQFF
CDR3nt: TGCGCCAGCAGCCAACCGGGACAGGCTTTGCGGAATGAGCAGTTCTTC

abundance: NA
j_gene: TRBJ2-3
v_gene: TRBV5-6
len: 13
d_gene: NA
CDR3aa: CAMAPRNTDTQYF
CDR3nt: TGTGCCATGGCCCCCCGAAACACAGATACGCAGTATTTT

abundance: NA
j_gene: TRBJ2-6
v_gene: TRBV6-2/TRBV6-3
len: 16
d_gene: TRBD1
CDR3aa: CASYRDRSSGANVLTF
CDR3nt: TGTGCCAGCTACCGGGACAGAAGCTCTGGGGCCAACGTCCTGACTTTC

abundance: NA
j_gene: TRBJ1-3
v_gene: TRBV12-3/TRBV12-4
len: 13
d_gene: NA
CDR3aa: CASRPGYGNTIYF
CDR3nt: TGTGCCAGCCGCCCGGGATATGGAAACACCATATATTTT

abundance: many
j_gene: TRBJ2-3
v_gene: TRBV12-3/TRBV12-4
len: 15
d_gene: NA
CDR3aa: CASSHRQVLTDTQYF
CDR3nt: TGTGCCAGCAGCCACCGACAGGTGCTCACAGATACGCAGTATTTT

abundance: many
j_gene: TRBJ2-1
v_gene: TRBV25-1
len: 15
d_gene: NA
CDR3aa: CASSVGGLSYNEQFF
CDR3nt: TGTGCCAGCAGTGTGGGGGGCCTCTCCTACAATGAGCAGTTCTTC

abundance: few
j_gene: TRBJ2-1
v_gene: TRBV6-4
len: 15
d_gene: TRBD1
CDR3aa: CASRPGQGSFNEQFF
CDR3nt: TGTGCCAGCAGACCGGGACAGGGGTCGTTCAATGAGCAGTTCTTC

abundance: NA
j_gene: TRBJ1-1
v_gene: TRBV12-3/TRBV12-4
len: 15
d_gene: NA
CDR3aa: CASSFGTSMNTQAFF
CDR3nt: TGTGCCAGCAGTTTCGGGACCTCCATGAACACTCAAGCTTTCTTT